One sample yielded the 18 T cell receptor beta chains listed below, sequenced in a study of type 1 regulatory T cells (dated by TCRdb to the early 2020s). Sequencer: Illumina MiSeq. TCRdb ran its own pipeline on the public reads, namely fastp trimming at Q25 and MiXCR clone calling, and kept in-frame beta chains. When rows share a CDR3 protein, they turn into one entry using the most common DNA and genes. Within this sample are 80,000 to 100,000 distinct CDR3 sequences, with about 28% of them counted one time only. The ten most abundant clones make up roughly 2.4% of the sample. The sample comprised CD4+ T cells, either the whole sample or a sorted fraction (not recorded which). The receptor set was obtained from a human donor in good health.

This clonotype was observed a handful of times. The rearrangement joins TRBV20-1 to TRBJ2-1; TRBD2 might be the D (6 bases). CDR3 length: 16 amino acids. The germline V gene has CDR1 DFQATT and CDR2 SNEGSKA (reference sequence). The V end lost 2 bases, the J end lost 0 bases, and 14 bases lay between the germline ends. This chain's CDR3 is CSARISGVPSYNEQFF. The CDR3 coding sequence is TGCAGTGCTAGAATTTCGGGGGTGCCCTCCTACAATGAGCAGTTCTTC.

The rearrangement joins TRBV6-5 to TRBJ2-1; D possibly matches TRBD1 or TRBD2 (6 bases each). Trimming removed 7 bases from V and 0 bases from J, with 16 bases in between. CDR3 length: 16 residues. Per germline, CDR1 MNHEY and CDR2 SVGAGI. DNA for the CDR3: TGTGCCAGCAAGGCCGTGGGGGGCAGCTCCTACAATGAGCAGTTCTTC. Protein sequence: CASKAVGGSSYNEQFF.

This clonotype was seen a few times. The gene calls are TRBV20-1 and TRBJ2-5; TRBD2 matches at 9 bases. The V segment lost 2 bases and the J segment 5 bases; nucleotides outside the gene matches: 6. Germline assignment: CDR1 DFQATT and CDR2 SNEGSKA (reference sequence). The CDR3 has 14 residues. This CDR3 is CSARNWREGETQYF. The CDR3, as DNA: TGCAGTGCTAGAAATTGGCGGGAGGGTGAGACCCAGTACTTC.

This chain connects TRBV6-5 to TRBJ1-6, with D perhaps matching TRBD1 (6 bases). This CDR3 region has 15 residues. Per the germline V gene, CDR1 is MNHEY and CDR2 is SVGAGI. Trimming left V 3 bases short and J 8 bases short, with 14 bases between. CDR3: CASSYSDRAYSPLHF. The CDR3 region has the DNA TGTGCCAGCAGTTATTCGGACAGAGCTTATTCACCCCTCCACTTT.

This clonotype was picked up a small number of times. CDR3 sequence (DNA): TGTGCCAGCAGCTCCCATGCCCGAGGTGGTTACGAGCAGTACTTC. The encoded protein is CASSSHARGGYEQYF. This chain joins TRBV7-6 and TRBJ2-7; D remains unclear. V was pared by 4 bases and J by 4 bases, with 17 bases between. Germline V lookup: CDR1 SGHVS, CDR2 FNYEAQ. CDR3 length: 15 amino acids. The full variable domain, completed using reference TRBV7-6 and TRBJ2-7, is GAGVSQSPRYKVTKRGQDVALRCDPISGHVSLYWYRQALGQGPEFLTYFNYEAQQDKSGLPNDRFSAERPEGSISTLTIQRTEQRDSAMYRCASSSHARGGYEQYFGPGTRLTVT.

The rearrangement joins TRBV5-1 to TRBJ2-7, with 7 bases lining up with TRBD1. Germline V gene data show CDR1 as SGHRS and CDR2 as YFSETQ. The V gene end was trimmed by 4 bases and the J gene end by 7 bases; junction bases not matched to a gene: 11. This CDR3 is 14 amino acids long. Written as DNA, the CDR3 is TGCGCCAGCAGCCCTCGGACAGGAATGGAAGAGCAGTACTTC. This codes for CASSPRTGMEEQYF.

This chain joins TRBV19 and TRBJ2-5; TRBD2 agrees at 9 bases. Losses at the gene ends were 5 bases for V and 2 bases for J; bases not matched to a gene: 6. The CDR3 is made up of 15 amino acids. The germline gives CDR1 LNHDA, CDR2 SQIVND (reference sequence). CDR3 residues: CASSDAGGRQETQYF. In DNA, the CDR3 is TGTGCCAGTAGTGACGCGGGAGGGCGGCAAGAGACCCAGTACTTC.

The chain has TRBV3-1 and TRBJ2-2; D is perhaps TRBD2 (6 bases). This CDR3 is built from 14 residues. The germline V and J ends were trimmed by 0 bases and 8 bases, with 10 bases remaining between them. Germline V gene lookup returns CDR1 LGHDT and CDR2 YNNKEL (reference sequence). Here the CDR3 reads CASSQDPAGGELFF. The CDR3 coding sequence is TGTGCCAGCAGCCAAGATCCCGCGGGAGGGGAGCTGTTTTTT.

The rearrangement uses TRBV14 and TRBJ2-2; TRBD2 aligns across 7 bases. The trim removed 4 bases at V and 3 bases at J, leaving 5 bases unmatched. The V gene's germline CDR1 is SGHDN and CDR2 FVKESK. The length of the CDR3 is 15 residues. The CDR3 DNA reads TGTGCCAGCAGCCCGCTAGCGGAGTACACCGGGGAGCTGTTTTTT. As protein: CASSPLAEYTGELFF.

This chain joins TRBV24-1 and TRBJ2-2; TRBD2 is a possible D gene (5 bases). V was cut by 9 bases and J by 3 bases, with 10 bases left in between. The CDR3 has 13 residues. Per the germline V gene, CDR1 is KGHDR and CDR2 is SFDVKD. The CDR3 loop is CATERGHTGELFF. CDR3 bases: TGTGCCACCGAAAGAGGGCACACCGGGGAGCTGTTTTTT.

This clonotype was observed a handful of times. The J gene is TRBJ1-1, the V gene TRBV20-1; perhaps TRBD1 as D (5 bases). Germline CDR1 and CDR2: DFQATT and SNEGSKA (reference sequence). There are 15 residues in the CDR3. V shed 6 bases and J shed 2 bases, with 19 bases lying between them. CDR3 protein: CSAEASGPRNTEAFF. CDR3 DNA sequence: TGCAGTGCCGAGGCATCGGGACCTAGAAACACTGAAGCTTTCTTT.

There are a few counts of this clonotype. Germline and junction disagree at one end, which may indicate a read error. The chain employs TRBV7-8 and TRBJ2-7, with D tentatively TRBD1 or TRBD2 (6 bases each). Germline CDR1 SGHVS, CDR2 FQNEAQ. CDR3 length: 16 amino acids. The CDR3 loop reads CASNQIEGDFRYVDDF. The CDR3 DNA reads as TGTGCCAGCAACCAAATCGAGGGGGACTTCCGTTATGTGGATGACTTC.

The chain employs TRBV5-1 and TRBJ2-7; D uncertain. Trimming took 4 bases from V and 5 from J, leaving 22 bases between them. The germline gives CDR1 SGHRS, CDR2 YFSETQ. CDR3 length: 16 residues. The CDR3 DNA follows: TGCGCCAGCAGCCCCGAAGGCAGGCAAGCTGGTCACGAGCAGTACTTC. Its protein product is CASSPEGRQAGHEQYF.

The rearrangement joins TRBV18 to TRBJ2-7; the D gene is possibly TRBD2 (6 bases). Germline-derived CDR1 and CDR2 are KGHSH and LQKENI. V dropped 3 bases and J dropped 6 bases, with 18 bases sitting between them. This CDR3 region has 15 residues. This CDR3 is CASSPGGATTTEQYF. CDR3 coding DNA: TGTGCCAGCTCACCCGGGGGTGCTACGACGACCGAGCAGTACTTC.

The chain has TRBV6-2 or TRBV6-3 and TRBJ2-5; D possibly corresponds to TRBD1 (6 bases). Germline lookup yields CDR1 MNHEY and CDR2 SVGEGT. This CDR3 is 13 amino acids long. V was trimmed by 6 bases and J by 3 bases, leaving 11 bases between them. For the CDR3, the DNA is TGTGCCAGCAGCGGACAGTGGGAAGAGACCCAGTACTTC. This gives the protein CASSGQWEETQYF.

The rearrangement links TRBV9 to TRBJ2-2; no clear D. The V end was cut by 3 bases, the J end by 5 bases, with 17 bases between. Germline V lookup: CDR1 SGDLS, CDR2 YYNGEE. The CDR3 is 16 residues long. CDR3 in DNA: TGTGCCAGCAGCGGTTGGAGCGTAATAGGTACCGGGGAGCTGTTTTTT. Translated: CASSGWSVIGTGELFF.

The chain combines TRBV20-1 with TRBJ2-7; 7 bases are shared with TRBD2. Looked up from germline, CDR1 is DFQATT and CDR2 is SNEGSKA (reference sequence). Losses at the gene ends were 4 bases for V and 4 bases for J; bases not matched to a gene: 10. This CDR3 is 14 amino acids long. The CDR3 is CSAMELARQYEQYF. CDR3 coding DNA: TGCAGTGCTATGGAACTAGCGAGACAGTACGAGCAGTACTTC.

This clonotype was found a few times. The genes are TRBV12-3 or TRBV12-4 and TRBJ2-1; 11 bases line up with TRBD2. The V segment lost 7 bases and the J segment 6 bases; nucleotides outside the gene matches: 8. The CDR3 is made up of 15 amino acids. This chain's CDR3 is CASTPLAGVGNEQFF. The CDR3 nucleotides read TGTGCCAGCACTCCACTAGCGGGAGTTGGCAATGAGCAGTTCTTC.